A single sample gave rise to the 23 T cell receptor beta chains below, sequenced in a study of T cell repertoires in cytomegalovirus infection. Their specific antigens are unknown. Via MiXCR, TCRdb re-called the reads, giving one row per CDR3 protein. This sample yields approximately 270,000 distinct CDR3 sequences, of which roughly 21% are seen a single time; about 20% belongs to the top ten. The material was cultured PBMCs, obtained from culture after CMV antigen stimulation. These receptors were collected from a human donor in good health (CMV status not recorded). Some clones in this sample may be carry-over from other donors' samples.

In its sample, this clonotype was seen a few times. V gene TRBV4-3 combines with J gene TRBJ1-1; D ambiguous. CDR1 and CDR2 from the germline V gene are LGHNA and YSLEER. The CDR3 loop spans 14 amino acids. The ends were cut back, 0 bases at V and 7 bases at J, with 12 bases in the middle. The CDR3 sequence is CASSQDMSGIEAFF. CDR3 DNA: TGCGCCAGCAGCCAAGATATGTCGGGAATTGAAGCTTTCTTT.

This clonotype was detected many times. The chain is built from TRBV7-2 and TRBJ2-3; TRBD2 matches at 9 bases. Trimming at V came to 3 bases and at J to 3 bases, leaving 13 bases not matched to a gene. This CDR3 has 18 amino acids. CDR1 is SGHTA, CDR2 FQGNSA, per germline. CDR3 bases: TGTGCCAGCAGCTTCCCCACTCGCGGGAGGGCCAAAACAGATACGCAGTATTTT. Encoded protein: CASSFPTRGRAKTDTQYF.

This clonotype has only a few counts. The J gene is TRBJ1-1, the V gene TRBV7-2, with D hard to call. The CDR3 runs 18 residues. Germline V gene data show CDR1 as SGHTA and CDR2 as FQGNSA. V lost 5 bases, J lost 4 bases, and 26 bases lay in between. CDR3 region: CASSPSGLRIGLGTEAFF. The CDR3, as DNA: TGTGCCAGCAGCCCCAGCGGACTCCGGATTGGGCTAGGCACTGAAGCTTTCTTT. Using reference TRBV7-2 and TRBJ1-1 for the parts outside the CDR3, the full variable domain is GAGVSQSPSNKVTEKGKDVELRCDPISGHTALYWYRQSLGQGLEFLIYFQGNSAPDKSGLPSDRFSAERTGGSVSTLTIQRTQQEDSAVYLCASSPSGLRIGLGTEAFFGQGTRLTVV.

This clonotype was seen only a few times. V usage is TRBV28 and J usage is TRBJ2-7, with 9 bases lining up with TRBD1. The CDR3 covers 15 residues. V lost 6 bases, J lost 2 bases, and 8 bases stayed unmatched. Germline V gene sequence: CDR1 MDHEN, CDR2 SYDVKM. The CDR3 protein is CASRWGQGPAYEQYF. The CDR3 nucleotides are TGTGCCAGCAGGTGGGGACAGGGTCCCGCCTACGAGCAGTACTTC. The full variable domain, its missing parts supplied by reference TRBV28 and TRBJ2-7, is DVKVTQSSRYLVKRTGEKVFLECVQDMDHENMFWYRQDPGLGLRLIYFSYDVKMKEKGDIPEGYSVSREKKERFSLILESASTNQTSMYLCASRWGQGPAYEQYFGPGTRLTVT.

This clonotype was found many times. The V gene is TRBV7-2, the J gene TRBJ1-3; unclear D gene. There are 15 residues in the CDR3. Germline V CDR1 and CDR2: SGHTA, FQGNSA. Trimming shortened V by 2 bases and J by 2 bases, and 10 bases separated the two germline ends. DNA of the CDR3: TGTGCCAGCAGCTTATCGAACACCCCTGGAAACACCATATATTTT. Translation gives CASSLSNTPGNTIYF.

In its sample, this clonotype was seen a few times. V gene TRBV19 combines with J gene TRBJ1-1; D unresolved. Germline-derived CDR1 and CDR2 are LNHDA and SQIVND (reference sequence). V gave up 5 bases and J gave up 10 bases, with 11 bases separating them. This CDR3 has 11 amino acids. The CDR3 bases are TGTGCCAGTAGTGGCAGTAGATCAGCTTTCTTT. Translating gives CASSGSRSAFF.

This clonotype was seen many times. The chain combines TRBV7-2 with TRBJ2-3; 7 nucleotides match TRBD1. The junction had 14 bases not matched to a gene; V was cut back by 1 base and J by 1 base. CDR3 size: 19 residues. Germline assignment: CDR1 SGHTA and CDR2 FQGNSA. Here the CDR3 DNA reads TGTGCCAGCAGCTTAGAAGGCGAGGGGGCGCGTTATGGCACAGATACGCAGTATTTT. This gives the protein CASSLEGEGARYGTDTQYF.

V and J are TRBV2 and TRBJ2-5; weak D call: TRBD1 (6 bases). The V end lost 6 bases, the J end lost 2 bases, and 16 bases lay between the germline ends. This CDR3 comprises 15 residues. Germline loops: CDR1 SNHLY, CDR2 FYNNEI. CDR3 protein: CASRPGQGPQETQYF. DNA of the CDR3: TGTGCCAGCAGACCGGGACAAGGGCCTCAAGAGACCCAGTACTTC. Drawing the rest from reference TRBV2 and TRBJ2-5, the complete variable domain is EPEVTQTPSHQVTQMGQEVILRCVPISNHLYFYWYRQILGQKVEFLVSFYNNEISEKSEIFDDQFSVERPDGSNFTLKIRSTKLEDSAMYFCASRPGQGPQETQYFGPGTRLLVL.

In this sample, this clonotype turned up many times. Here the CDR3 DNA reads TGTGCCAGCAGCCACGGGACTCTCGGAGAGACCCAGTACTTC. Residues: CASSHGTLGETQYF. V gene TRBV7-2 combines with J gene TRBJ2-5; weak D call: TRBD2 (6 bases). V lost 5 bases and J 4 bases, leaving 14 bases between the germline ends. The germline V gene encodes CDR1 SGHTA and CDR2 FQGNSA. The CDR3 totals 14 residues.

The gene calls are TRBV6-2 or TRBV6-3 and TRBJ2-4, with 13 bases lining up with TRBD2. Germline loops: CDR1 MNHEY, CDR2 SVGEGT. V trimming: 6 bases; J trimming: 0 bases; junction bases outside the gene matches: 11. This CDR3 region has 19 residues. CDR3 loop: CASRRPGLAGTVAKNIQYF. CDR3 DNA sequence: TGTGCCAGCAGGAGGCCGGGACTAGCGGGAACGGTAGCCAAAAACATTCAGTACTTC.

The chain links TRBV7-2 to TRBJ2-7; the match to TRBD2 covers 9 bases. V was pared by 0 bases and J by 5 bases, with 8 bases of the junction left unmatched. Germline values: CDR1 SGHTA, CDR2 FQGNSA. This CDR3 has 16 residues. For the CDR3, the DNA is TGTGCCAGCAGCTTAGCTCTAGCGGGATCCCCCCACGAGCAGTACGTC. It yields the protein CASSLALAGSPHEQYV.

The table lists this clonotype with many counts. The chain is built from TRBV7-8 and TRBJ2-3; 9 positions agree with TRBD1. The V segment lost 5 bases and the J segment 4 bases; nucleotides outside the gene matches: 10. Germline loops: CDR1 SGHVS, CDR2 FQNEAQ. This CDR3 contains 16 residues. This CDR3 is CASSPGTGKVPDTQYF. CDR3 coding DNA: TGTGCCAGCAGCCCCGGGACAGGGAAAGTCCCAGATACGCAGTATTTT.

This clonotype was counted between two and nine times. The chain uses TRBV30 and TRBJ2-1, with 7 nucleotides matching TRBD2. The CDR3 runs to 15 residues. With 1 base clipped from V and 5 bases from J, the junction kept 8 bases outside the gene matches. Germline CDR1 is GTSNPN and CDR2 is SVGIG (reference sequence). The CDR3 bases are TGTGCCTGGAGTGCTGGGACTACCCAACACAATGAGCAGTTCTTC. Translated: CAWSAGTTQHNEQFF.

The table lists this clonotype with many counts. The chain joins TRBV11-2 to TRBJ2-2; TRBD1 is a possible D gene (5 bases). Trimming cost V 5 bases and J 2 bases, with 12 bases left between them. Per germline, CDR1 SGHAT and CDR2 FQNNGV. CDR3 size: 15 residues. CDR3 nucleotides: TGTGCCAGCAGCCCCCAACAGGTTAACACCGGGGAGCTGTTTTTT. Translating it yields CASSPQQVNTGELFF. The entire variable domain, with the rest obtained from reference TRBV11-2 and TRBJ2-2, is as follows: EAGVAQSPRYKIIEKRQSVAFWCNPISGHATLYWYQQILGQGPKLLIQFQNNGVVDDSQLPKDRFSAERLKGVDSTLKIQPAKLEDSAVYLCASSPQQVNTGELFFGEGSRLTVL.

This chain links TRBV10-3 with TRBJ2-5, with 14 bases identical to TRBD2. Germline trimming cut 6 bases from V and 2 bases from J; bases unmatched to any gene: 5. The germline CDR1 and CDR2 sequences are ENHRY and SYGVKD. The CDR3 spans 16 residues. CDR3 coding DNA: TGTGCCATCAGCGGGACTAGCGGGAGTGGACAAGAGACCCAGTACTTC. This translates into CAISGTSGSGQETQYF.

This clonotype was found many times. The CDR3 loop is CASSLGDNIGEKLFF. The CDR3 coding sequence is TGTGCCAGCAGCTTAGGGGATAACATCGGTGAAAAACTGTTTTTT. The V and J genes are TRBV7-2 and TRBJ1-4; no reliable D call. From germline, CDR1 is SGHTA and CDR2 FQGNSA. V was pared by 1 base and J by 7 bases, with 13 bases between. CDR3 length: 15 residues.

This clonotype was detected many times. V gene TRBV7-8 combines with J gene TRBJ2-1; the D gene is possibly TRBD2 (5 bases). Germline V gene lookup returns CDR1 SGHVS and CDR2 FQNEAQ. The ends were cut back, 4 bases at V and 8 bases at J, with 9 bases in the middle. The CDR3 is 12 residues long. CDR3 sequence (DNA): TGTGCCAGCAGCTCGAGGGTGGATGAGCAGTTCTTC. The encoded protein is CASSSRVDEQFF.

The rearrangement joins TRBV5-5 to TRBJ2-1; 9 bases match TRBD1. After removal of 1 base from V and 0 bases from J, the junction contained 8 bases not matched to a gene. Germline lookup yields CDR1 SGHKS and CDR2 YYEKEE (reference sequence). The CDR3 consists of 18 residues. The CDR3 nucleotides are TGTGCCAGCAGCTTGACACAGGGGGCCGGGGGCTCCTACAATGAGCAGTTCTTC. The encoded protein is CASSLTQGAGGSYNEQFF.

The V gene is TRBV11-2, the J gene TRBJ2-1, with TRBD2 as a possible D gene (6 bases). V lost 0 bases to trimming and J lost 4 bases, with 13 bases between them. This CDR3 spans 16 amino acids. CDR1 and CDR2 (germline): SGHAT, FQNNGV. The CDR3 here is CASSLEWRGSYNEQFF. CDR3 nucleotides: TGTGCCAGCAGCTTAGAGTGGCGGGGCTCATACAATGAGCAGTTCTTC.

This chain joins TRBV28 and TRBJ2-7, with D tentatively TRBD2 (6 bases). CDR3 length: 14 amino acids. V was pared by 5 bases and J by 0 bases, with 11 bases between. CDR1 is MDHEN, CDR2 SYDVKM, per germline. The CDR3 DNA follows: TGTGCCAGCAGTCCTAGCGCCGTCTCCTACGAGCAGTACTTC. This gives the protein CASSPSAVSYEQYF.

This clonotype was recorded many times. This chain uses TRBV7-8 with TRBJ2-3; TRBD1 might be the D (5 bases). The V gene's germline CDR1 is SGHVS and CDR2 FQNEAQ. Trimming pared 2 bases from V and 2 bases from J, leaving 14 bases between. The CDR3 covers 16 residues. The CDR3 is CASSLRGLPPTDTQYF. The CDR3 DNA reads TGTGCCAGCAGCTTAAGGGGTTTACCCCCCACAGATACGCAGTATTTT.

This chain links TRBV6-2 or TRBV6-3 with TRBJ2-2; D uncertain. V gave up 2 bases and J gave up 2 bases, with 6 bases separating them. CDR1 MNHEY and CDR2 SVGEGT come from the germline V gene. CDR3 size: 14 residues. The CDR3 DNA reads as TGTGCCAGCAGTTACGGCCGTAACACCGGGGAGCTGTTTTTT. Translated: CASSYGRNTGELFF.

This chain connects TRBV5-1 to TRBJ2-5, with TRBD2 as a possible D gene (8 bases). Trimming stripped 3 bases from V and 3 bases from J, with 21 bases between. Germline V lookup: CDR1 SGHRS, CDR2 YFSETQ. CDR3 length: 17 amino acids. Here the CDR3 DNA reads TGCGCCAGCAGCTCAGGGGGTGTTAGCGGGAAGAAAGAGACCCAGTACTTC. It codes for CASSSGGVSGKKETQYF.